This T cell receptor (beta chain) was recovered during a study of CD8 T cell repertoires and HIV-1 epitope variants. About the study: Twenty-five autologous and known Gag and Nef epitope variant peptides each stimulated T cells separately. Tested: three Gag epitope families, Nef HW9 and YT9. Controls were a CMV, EBV and flu peptide pool, Ebola AY9 negative control, and no-peptide well. Points from the study as a whole: Of roughly nine antigen-specific beta clonotypes, about six appeared to cross-react with escape variants.

Germline V gives CDR1 SGHRS, CDR2 YFSETQ. Deletions cut 7 bases from V and 1 base from J, with 17 bases between. The CDR3 has 15 amino acids. As concerns this clone: Its antigen is unknown.

The table came from immunoSEQ multiplex PCR; TCRdb's copy has only in-frame clones and leaves some out. The data contain several thousand clones, about 67% of them singletons. The sample was cultured CD8+ T cells derived from PBMCs. V and J are TRBV5-1 and TRBJ1-1; tentatively, D is TRBD1 (6 bases). The TCR sequence derives from a male donor with HIV. The CDR3 sequence: CASARREGGNTEAFF. Written as DNA, the CDR3 is TGCGCCAGCGCCAGGAGGGAGGGGGGGAACACTGAAGCTTTCTTT.